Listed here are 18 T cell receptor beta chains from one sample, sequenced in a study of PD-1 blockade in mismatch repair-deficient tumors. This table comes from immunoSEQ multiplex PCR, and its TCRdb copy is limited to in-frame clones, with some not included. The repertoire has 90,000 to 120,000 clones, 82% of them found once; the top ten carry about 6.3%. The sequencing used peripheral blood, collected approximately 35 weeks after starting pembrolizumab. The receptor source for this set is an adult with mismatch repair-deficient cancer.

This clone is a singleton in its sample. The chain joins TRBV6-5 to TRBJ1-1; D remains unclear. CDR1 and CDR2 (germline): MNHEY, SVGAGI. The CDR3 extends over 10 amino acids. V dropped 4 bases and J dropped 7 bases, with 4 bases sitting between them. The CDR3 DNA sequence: TGTGCCAGCAGTTGGGATGAAGCTTTCTTT. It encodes CASSWDEAFF.

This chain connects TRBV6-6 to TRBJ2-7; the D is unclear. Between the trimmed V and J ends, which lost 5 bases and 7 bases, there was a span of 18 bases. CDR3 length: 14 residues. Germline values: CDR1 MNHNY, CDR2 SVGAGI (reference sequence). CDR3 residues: CASSRIAMFGEQYF. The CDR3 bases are TGTGCCAGCAGTAGAATAGCTATGTTCGGGGAGCAGTACTTC.

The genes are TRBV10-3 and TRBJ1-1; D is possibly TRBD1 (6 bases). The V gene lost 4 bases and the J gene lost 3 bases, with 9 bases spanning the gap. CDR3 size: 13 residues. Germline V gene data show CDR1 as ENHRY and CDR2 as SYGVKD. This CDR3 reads CAISGGADTEAFF. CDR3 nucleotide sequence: TGTGCCATCAGTGGGGGGGCTGACACTGAAGCTTTCTTT.

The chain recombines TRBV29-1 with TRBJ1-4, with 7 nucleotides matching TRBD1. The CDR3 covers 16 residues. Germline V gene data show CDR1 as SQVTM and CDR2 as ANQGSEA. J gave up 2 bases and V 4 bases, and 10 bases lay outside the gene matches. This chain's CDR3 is CSVVGSRGQTNEKLFF. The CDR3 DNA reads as TGCAGCGTTGTCGGTTCAAGGGGACAGACTAATGAAAAACTGTTTTTT.

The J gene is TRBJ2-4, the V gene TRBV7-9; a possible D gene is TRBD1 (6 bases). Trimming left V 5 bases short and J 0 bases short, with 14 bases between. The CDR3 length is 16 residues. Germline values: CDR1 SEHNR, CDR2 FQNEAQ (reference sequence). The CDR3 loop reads CASSPVTGLAKNIQYF. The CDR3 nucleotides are TGTGCCAGCAGCCCTGTGACAGGCCTAGCCAAAAACATTCAGTACTTC.

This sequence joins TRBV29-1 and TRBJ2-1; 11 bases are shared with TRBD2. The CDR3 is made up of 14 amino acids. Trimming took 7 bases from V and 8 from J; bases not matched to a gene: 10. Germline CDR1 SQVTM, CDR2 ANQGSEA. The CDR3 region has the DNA TGCAGCGGGAAACTAGCGGGAGATACGCATGAGCAGTTCTTC. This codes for CSGKLAGDTHEQFF.

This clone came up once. For the CDR3, the DNA is TGCGCCAGCAGCGAAGGAGCCTTCAATCAGCCCCAGCATTTT. Encoded protein: CASSEGAFNQPQHF. This chain joins TRBV5-1 and TRBJ1-5; D is uncertain. The V and J ends lost 4 bases and 3 bases respectively, with 11 bases between them. The CDR3 loop spans 14 amino acids. Germline V gene lookup returns CDR1 SGHRS and CDR2 YFSETQ.

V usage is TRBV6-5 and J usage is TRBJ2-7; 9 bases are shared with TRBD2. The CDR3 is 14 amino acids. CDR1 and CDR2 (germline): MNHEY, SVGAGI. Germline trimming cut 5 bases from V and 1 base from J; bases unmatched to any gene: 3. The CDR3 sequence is CASSPTSGSYEQYF. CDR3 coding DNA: TGTGCCAGCAGTCCGACTAGCGGTTCCTACGAGCAGTACTTC.

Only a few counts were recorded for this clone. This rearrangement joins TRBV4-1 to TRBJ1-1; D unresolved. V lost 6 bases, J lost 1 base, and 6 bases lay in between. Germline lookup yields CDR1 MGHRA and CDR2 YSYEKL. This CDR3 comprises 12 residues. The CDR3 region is CASRQSNTEAFF. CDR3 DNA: TGCGCCAGCAGGCAGTCGAACACTGAAGCTTTCTTT.

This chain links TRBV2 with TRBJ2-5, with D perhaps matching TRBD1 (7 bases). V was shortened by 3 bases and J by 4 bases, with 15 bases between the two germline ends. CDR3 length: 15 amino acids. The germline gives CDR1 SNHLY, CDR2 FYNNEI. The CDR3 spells CASSDIGGGRETQYF. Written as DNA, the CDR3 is TGTGCCAGCAGTGATATTGGAGGGGGCCGAGAGACCCAGTACTTC.

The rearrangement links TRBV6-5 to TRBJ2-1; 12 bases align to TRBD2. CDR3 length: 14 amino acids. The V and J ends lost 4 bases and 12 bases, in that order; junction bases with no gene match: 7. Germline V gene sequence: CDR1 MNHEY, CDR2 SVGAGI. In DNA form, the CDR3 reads TGTGCCAGCAGTTCCTGGACTAGCGGGGTAGGGCAGTTCTTC. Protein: CASSSWTSGVGQFF.

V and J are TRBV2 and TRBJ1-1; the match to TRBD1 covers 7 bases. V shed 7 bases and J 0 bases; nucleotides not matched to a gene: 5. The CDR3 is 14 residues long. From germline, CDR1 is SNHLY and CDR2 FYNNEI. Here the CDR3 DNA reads TGTGCCAGCAAACCGGGACAGCTGAACACTGAAGCTTTCTTT. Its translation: CASKPGQLNTEAFF. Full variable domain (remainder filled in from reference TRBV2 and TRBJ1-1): EPEVTQTPSHQVTQMGQEVILRCVPISNHLYFYWYRQILGQKVEFLVSFYNNEISEKSEIFDDQFSVERPDGSNFTLKIRSTKLEDSAMYFCASKPGQLNTEAFFGQGTRLTVV.

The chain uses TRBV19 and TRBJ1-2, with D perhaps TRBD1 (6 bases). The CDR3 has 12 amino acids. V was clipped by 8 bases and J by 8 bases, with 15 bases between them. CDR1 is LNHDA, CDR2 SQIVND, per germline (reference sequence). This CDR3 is CASWSEGGGYTF. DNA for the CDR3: TGTGCCAGTTGGAGTGAGGGGGGAGGCTACACCTTC.

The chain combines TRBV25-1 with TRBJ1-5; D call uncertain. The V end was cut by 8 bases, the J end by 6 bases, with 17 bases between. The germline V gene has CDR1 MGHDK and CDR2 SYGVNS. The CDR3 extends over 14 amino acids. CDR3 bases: TGTGCCAGCGCCCCAGCTTTAGTCGCTCAGCCCCAGCATTTT. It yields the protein CASAPALVAQPQHF. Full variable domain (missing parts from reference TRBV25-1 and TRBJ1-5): EADIYQTPRYLVIGTGKKITLECSQTMGHDKMYWYQQDPGMELHLIHYSYGVNSTEKGDLSSESTVSRIRTEHFPLTLESARPSHTSQYLCASAPALVAQPQHFGDGTRLSIL.

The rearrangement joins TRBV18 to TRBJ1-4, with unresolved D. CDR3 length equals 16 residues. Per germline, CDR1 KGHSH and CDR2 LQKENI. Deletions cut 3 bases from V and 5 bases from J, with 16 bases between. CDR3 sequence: CASSPGLSEGNEKLFF. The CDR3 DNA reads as TGTGCCAGCTCACCTGGACTCTCTGAGGGAAATGAAAAACTGTTTTTT.

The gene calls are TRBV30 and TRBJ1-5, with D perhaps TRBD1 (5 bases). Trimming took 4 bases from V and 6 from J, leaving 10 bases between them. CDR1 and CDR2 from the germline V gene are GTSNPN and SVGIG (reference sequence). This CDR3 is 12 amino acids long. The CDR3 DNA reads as TGTGCCTGGACGGGGGGGGGTCAGCCCCAGCATTTT. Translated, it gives CAWTGGGQPQHF.

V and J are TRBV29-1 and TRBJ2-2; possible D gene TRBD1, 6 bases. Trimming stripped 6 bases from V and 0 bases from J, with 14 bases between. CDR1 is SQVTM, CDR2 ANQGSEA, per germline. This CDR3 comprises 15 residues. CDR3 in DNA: TGCAGCGTACCCGCCGGGACACCGAACACCGGGGAGCTGTTTTTT. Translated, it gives CSVPAGTPNTGELFF.

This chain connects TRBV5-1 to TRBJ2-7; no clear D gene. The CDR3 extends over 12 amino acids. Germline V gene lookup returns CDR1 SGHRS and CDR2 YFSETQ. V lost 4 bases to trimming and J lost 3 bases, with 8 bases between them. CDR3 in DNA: TGCGCCAGCAGCCAGACGGACTACGAGCAGTACTTC. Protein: CASSQTDYEQYF.